A selection of T cell receptor beta chains follows, all from one sample in a study of blood T cell repertoires in COVID-19. Here immunoSEQ multiplex PCR was the method, and the copy in TCRdb shows in-frame clones only, minus some. The sample lists 280,000 or so clones; approximately 91% were seen once. The sample comprised peripheral blood. The receptors here all came from an older woman with acute or convalescent COVID-19. Each CDR3 is given with its conserved first and last residue. D genes are given only for firm matches. Clone size, where shown, is once, few, many, or a class for clones that have expanded.

clone_size: once
d_call: .
v_call: TRBV24-1
j_call: TRBJ2-6
cdr3_nt: TGTGCCACCAGTGACACAGTAGGGGAAGCTCTGGCCAACGTCCTGACTTTC
cdr3_aa: CATSDTVGEALANVLTF

clone_size: once
d_call: TRBD2
v_call: TRBV4-1
j_call: TRBJ2-2
cdr3_nt: TGCGCCAGCAGCCAAGACTTGGGGCGGGGGGCTGCCGGGGAGCTGTTTTTT
cdr3_aa: CASSQDLGRGAAGELFF

clone_size: .
d_call: .
v_call: TRBV4-2
j_call: TRBJ2-1
cdr3_nt: TGTGCCAGCAGCCCCACTGGGGACTCGAACAATGAGCAGTTCTTC
cdr3_aa: CASSPTGDSNNEQFF

clone_size: few
d_call: .
v_call: TRBV20-1
j_call: TRBJ2-7
cdr3_nt: TGCAGTGCTAGTTCGGGTCACGAGCAGTACTTC
cdr3_aa: CSASSGHEQYF

clone_size: .
d_call: .
v_call: TRBV5-6
j_call: TRBJ2-7
cdr3_nt: TGTGCCAGCAGCTTCCGTTTTTCCGTCGAGCAGTACTTC
cdr3_aa: CASSFRFSVEQYF

clone_size: .
d_call: .
v_call: TRBV5-1
j_call: TRBJ1-6
cdr3_nt: TGCGCCAGCAGCTTGGCGGGTTGGAGATATAATTCACCCCTCCACTTT
cdr3_aa: CASSLAGWRYNSPLHF

clone_size: .
d_call: .
v_call: TRBV7-8
j_call: TRBJ1-5
cdr3_nt: TGTGCCAGCAGCTTAGGTCAGGGGATCAATCAGCCCCAGCATTTT
cdr3_aa: CASSLGQGINQPQHF

clone_size: .
d_call: .
v_call: TRBV13
j_call: TRBJ2-7
cdr3_nt: TGTGCCAGCAACTCGCCGGGACAAGACGAGCAGTACTTC
cdr3_aa: CASNSPGQDEQYF

clone_size: .
d_call: TRBD1
v_call: TRBV3-1/TRBV3-2
j_call: TRBJ1-5
cdr3_nt: TGTGCCAGCAGCCAGACAGGGGTCTCTCCACAGCCCCAGCATTTT
cdr3_aa: CASSQTGVSPQPQHF

clone_size: .
d_call: .
v_call: TRBV30
j_call: TRBJ2-2
cdr3_nt: TGTGCCTGGAGATCCCAGGGTACCGGGGAGCTGTTTTTT
cdr3_aa: CAWRSQGTGELFF

clone_size: .
d_call: .
v_call: TRBV5-1
j_call: TRBJ1-6
cdr3_nt: TGCGCCAGCAGCCGAGAACAACCGGGACACCCTTCTTCACCCCTCCACTTT
cdr3_aa: CASSREQPGHPSSPLHF

clone_size: once
d_call: TRBD1
v_call: TRBV5-1
j_call: TRBJ1-5
cdr3_nt: TGCGCCAGCAGCTTATATCCCCCAGGACAGGGGTCTATGGGGAATCAGCCCCAGCATTTT
cdr3_aa: CASSLYPPGQGSMGNQPQHF

clone_size: .
d_call: .
v_call: TRBV9
j_call: TRBJ1-1
cdr3_nt: TGTGCCAGCACTAACGTGCAGGACATGAACACTGAAGCTTTCTTT
cdr3_aa: CASTNVQDMNTEAFF

clone_size: .
d_call: TRBD1
v_call: TRBV5-1
j_call: TRBJ1-2
cdr3_nt: TGCGCCAGCAGCTTGGGAGACCCGGGACAGGGGGCAAGTGGCTACACCTTC
cdr3_aa: CASSLGDPGQGASGYTF

clone_size: .
d_call: .
v_call: TRBV7-9
j_call: TRBJ2-7
cdr3_nt: TGTGCCAGCAGCTCCATTCGGGACTACGAGCAGTACTTC
cdr3_aa: CASSSIRDYEQYF

clone_size: .
d_call: TRBD1
v_call: TRBV9
j_call: TRBJ2-7
cdr3_nt: TGTGCCAGCAACAATCCGGGACAGGGAACCTACGAGCAGTACTTC
cdr3_aa: CASNNPGQGTYEQYF

clone_size: .
d_call: TRBD1
v_call: TRBV30
j_call: TRBJ2-7
cdr3_nt: TGTGCCTGGAGTCGGACAGGGATCTACGAGCAGTACTTC
cdr3_aa: CAWSRTGIYEQYF

clone_size: .
d_call: .
v_call: TRBV25-1
j_call: TRBJ2-2
cdr3_nt: TGTGCCAGCAGTGTTGCAGGGGGGAGAACCGGGGAGCTGTTTTTT
cdr3_aa: CASSVAGGRTGELFF